Presented here are 19 T cell receptor beta chains from one specimen sequenced in a study of T cell changes during pregnancy in multiple sclerosis. Measured with immunoSEQ multiplex PCR; TCRdb has only the in-frame clones, and not every one. The sample holds tens of thousands of clones; more than 70% are singletons and the top ten take over 4.5%. Here the sequenced sample was CD8+ T cells from peripheral blood mononuclear cells, taken in the first trimester of pregnancy. Receptor source: a female donor with multiple sclerosis, enrolled in a pregnancy study.

The chain combines TRBV7-9 with TRBJ2-1; possible D gene TRBD2, 6 bases. Per germline, CDR1 SEHNR and CDR2 FQNEAQ (reference sequence). Trimming removed 4 bases from V and 2 bases from J, with 15 bases in between. This CDR3 has 16 amino acids. CDR3 residues: CASSSSWRGTYNEQFF. The CDR3 nucleotides read TGTGCCAGCAGCTCCAGTTGGAGGGGCACCTACAATGAGCAGTTCTTC.

This clone has only a few counts. This chain uses TRBV6-6 with TRBJ2-7; tentative D call: TRBD1 (5 bases). The V end was cut by 6 bases, the J end by 4 bases, with 10 bases between. The CDR3 length is 12 residues. In germline, CDR1 is MNHNY, CDR2 SVGAGI (reference sequence). The CDR3 DNA reads as TGTGCCAGCAGCCTGGACATATACGAGCAGTACTTC. Its translation: CASSLDIYEQYF.

The V call is TRBV4-1, the J call TRBJ1-1; D not certain. Germline V gene lookup returns CDR1 MGHRA and CDR2 YSYEKL. CDR3 size: 15 residues. Trimming cost V 1 base and J 0 bases, with 9 bases left between them. The CDR3 DNA follows: TGCGCCAGCAGCCAAGTGGCGGGCGTGAACACTGAAGCTTTCTTT. This codes for CASSQVAGVNTEAFF.

Written as DNA, the CDR3 is TGCGCCAGCAGCCAAGAGCGACTAGCGGGGCTAGATACGCAGTATTTT. The encoded protein is CASSQERLAGLDTQYF. The J gene is TRBJ2-3, the V gene TRBV4-1, with 11 bases that match TRBD2. The CDR3 is 16 amino acids. Germline CDR1 is MGHRA and CDR2 is YSYEKL. Trimming at V came to 0 bases and at J to 5 bases, leaving 4 bases not matched to a gene.

The V gene is TRBV5-6, the J gene TRBJ2-7; D not resolved. This CDR3 is built from 13 residues. Trimming removed 2 bases at V and 6 bases at J, with 12 bases between. Germline V CDR1 and CDR2: SGHDT, YYEEEE. DNA of the CDR3: TGTGCCAGCAGCTTCCGCCTAGGCAGCGAGCAGTACTTC. It yields the protein CASSFRLGSEQYF.

The chain is built from TRBV11-2 and TRBJ1-3; 7 positions match TRBD1. The CDR3 runs 15 residues. From germline, CDR1 is SGHAT and CDR2 FQNNGV. V lost 6 bases and J lost 0; bases outside the gene matches: 5. This CDR3 is CASSFGQVSGNTIYF. For the CDR3, the DNA is TGTGCCAGCAGTTTCGGACAGGTCTCTGGAAACACCATATATTTT.

This rearrangement joins TRBV14 to TRBJ1-2; D remains unclear. The V gene lost 10 bases and the J gene lost 8 bases, with 17 bases spanning the gap. Per the germline V gene, CDR1 is SGHDN and CDR2 is FVKESK. There are 12 residues in the CDR3. CDR3 protein: CATVREGGGYTF. The CDR3, as DNA: TGTGCCACCGTTCGGGAAGGTGGCGGCTACACCTTC.

Points on this clone: The sample has other DNA sequences that encode this CDR3 too. The chain is built from TRBV4-1 and TRBJ2-7, with 12 bases matching TRBD2. With V trimmed by 1 base and J by 5 bases, 3 bases remained unmatched. CDR1 and CDR2 from the germline V gene are MGHRA and YSYEKL. The CDR3 runs to 15 residues. The CDR3 reads CASSQALAGGNEQYF. The CDR3 nucleotides are TGCGCCAGCAGCCAAGCCCTAGCGGGAGGGAACGAGCAGTACTTC.

The chain carries TRBV6-1 and TRBJ2-7; the D gene is possibly TRBD2 (5 bases). V lost 5 bases, J lost 2 bases, and 16 bases lay in between. The CDR3 is made up of 15 amino acids. In germline, CDR1 is MNHNS, CDR2 SASEGT. As DNA, the CDR3 is TGTGCCAGCAGTTTAGGTCAGGAGGAAACCTACGAGCAGTACTTC. Translating gives CASSLGQEETYEQYF.

The rearrangement uses TRBV4-1 and TRBJ2-7; a possible D gene is TRBD2 (6 bases). The ends were cut back, 2 bases at V and 5 bases at J, with 16 bases in the middle. The CDR3 consists of 15 residues. The germline CDR1 and CDR2 sequences are MGHRA and YSYEKL. The chain's CDR3 is CASSQLSSGSDEQYF. The CDR3 coding sequence is TGCGCCAGCAGCCAACTGAGTAGCGGTAGCGACGAGCAGTACTTC.

The V call is TRBV5-4, the J call TRBJ2-5; 10 nucleotides agree with TRBD2. CDR3 length equals 14 residues. The germline V gene encodes CDR1 SGHNT and CDR2 YYREEE (reference sequence). V shed 2 bases, J shed 2 bases, and the junction held 0 bases outside the gene matches. The CDR3 nucleotides read TGTGCCAGCAGCTTAGCGGGAGGGCAAGAGACCCAGTACTTC. Protein: CASSLAGGQETQYF. The full variable domain, in which reference TRBV5-4 and TRBJ2-5 provide the parts outside the CDR3, is ETGVTQSPTHLIKTRGQQVTLRCSSQSGHNTVSWYQQALGQGPQFIFQYYREEENGRGNFPPRFSGLQFPNYSSELNVNALELDDSALYLCASSLAGGQETQYFGPGTRLLVL.

The sample holds a few counts of this clone. The rearrangement joins TRBV5-6 to TRBJ2-7; tentatively, D is TRBD1 (6 bases). The length of the CDR3 is 13 residues. V lost 0 bases, J lost 4 bases, and 8 bases lay in between. CDR1 is SGHDT and CDR2 is YYEEEE in the germline V gene. CDR3 nucleotide sequence: TGTGCCAGCAGCTTGGGACAGGATTACGAGCAGTACTTC. Encoded protein: CASSLGQDYEQYF.

This clone appeared once. The chain links TRBV5-4 to TRBJ2-5; D uncertain. The CDR3 contains 11 residues. CDR1 and CDR2 (germline): SGHNT, YYREEE (reference sequence). Trimming took off 4 bases at V and 4 bases at J, with 5 bases between the two ends. CDR3 sequence: CASSVGETQYF. Written as DNA, the CDR3 is TGTGCCAGCAGCGTCGGAGAGACCCAGTACTTC.

This rearrangement joins TRBV7-3 to TRBJ1-2; no reliable D call. Trimming took off 3 bases at V and 2 bases at J, with 16 bases between the two ends. Germline CDR1 is SGHTA and CDR2 is FQGTGA. There are 16 residues in the CDR3. The chain's CDR3 is CASSLRKELPNYGYTF. The DNA for the CDR3 is TGTGCCAGCAGCTTGCGAAAAGAGTTGCCAAACTATGGCTACACCTTC.

This clone is labeled as medium-sized. The chain carries TRBV4-1 and TRBJ2-7; D may be TRBD1 (5 bases). The CDR3 runs 16 residues. Trimming removed 0 bases at V and 2 bases at J, with 14 bases between. The germline V gene has CDR1 MGHRA and CDR2 YSYEKL. The CDR3 protein is CASSQDGQGFTYEQYF. The CDR3 coding sequence is TGCGCCAGCAGCCAAGATGGGCAGGGATTCACCTACGAGCAGTACTTC.

The rearrangement uses TRBV7-9 and TRBJ1-2; the match to TRBD1 covers 7 bases. Losses at the gene ends were 5 bases for V and 4 bases for J; bases not matched to a gene: 4. This CDR3 is 13 amino acids long. Germline V gene sequence: CDR1 SEHNR, CDR2 FQNEAQ (reference sequence). The CDR3 region has the DNA TGTGCCAGCAGCCTGGGACAGATCTATGGCTACACCTTC. As protein: CASSLGQIYGYTF.

The CDR3 protein is CASSDSPGAGYNEQFF. The CDR3 DNA is TGTGCCAGCAGTGACTCGCCGGGAGCTGGCTACAATGAGCAGTTCTTC. The V gene is TRBV6-4, the J gene TRBJ2-1, with D perhaps TRBD2 (6 bases). The CDR3 length is 16 residues. Between the trimmed V and J ends, which lost 0 bases and 3 bases, there was a span of 12 bases. Germline assignment: CDR1 MRHNA and CDR2 SNTAGT.

The chain recombines TRBV28 with TRBJ2-1; 7 nucleotides agree with TRBD2. Losses at the gene ends were 5 bases for V and 15 bases for J; bases not matched to a gene: 13. Germline CDR1 is MDHEN and CDR2 is SYDVKM. The CDR3 is 13 residues long. The CDR3 DNA reads TGTGCCAGCAGTCTACTAAAGCGGGACCCGGTGTTCTTC. Translating gives CASSLLKRDPVFF.

This chain connects TRBV12-5 to TRBJ1-2, with D uncertain. Trimming shortened V by 6 bases and J by 8 bases, and 13 bases separated the two germline ends. Germline V gene sequence: CDR1 LGHNT, CDR2 FRNRAP. This CDR3 region has 12 residues. The CDR3 sequence is CASGPLLPGYTF. The CDR3 nucleotides are TGTGCTAGTGGCCCCCTTCTTCCCGGCTACACCTTC.